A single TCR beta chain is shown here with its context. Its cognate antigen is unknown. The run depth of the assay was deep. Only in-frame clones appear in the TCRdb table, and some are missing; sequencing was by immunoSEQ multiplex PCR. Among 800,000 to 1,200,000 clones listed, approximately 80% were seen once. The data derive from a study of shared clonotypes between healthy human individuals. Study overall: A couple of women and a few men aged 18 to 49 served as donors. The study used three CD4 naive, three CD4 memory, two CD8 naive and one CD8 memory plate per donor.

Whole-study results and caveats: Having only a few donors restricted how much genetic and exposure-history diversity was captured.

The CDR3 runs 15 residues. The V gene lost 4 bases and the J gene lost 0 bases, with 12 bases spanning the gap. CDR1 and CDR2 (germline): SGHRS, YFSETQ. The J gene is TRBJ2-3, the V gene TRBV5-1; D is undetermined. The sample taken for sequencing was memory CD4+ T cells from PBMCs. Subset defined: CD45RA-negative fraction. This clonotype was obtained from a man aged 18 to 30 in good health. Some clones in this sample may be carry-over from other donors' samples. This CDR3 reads CASSPAKISTDTQYF. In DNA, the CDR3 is TGCGCCAGCAGCCCGGCCAAGATTAGCACAGATACGCAGTATTTT. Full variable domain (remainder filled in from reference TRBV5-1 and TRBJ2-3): KAGVTQTPRYLIKTRGQQVTLSCSPISGHRSVSWYQQTPGQGLQFLFEYFSETQRNKGNFPGRFSGRQFSNSRSEMNVSTLELGDSALYLCASSPAKISTDTQYFGPGTRLTVL.